The T cell receptor (beta chain) under discussion was sequenced for a study of blood T cell repertoires in COVID-19. Study-level information: Material from acute and convalescent COVID-19 was sourced from the United States, Italy and Spain. The cDNA or gDNA used as material had been derived from T cells, B-cell-depleted T cells, or PBMCs.

The CDR3 contains 15 residues. Trimming stripped 2 bases from V and 4 bases from J, with 15 bases between. Germline V gives CDR1 SGDLS, CDR2 YYNGEE. This clone has only one observation. Clones were sequenced by immunoSEQ multiplex PCR, and TCRdb holds only the in-frame ones, with some missing. This sample yields 150,000 to 200,000 clones, of which roughly nine tenths are seen a single time; around 9.9% belongs to the top ten. Patients from Seattle were sampled longitudinally, starting during active infection. This rearrangement joins TRBV9 to TRBJ1-2, with D tentatively TRBD1 (6 bases). This receptor was identified in a woman aged 55-69 years with COVID-19, enrolled during active disease. Specimen: peripheral blood. The CDR3 reads CASSVNQGSFYGYTF. The CDR3 nucleotides read TGTGCCAGCAGCGTTAACCAGGGGAGCTTCTATGGCTACACCTTC.